Below, one TCR beta chain is given with its context. No antigen is known for it. This specimen belongs to a study of shared clonotypes between healthy human individuals. Study-wide results and limits: The study found about 5% of naive CD4 clonotypes shared across several donors.

The naive CD8 subset, CD45RO-negative cells positively selected for CCR7, excluded terminally differentiated effector memory CD45RA+ cells. Per germline, CDR1 MGHRA and CDR2 YSYEKL. Trimming took 1 base from V and 10 from J, leaving 13 bases between them. The CDR3 is made up of 13 amino acids. Genomic DNA belonging to each subset was distributed in equal measure over several immunoSEQ plates. Data came from immunoSEQ multiplex PCR; TCRdb stores just in-frame clones and leaves some out. There are about 2,100,000 clones in the sample; roughly 91% occur only once, and under 2% lies in the top ten. The specimen sequenced was naive CD8+ T cells from PBMCs. The clonotype comes from a man in his late teens or twenties in good health. Some clones in this sample may be carry-over from other donors' samples. The genes are TRBV4-1 and TRBJ2-5, with no clear D. The CDR3 nucleotides are TGCGCCAGCAGCCAAGTGGGCGCATTCGACCAGTACTTC. It yields the protein CASSQVGAFDQYF.